A selection of T cell receptor beta chains follows, all from one sample in a study of blood T cells in healthy people across ages. TCRdb recomputed calls from the 5' RACE reads with MiXCR, one row per CDR3 protein. The sample consists of some 1,800,000 distinct CDR3 sequences, about 39% of them appearing once. The specimen sequenced was blood. The receptors come from a human donor in good health. The CDR3 runs from the conserved cysteine through the conserved F or W. Fields, in order: V gene, J gene, clone size, CDR3 protein. The listing skips clone size in some rows; elsewhere it reads once, few, many or a size class.

V gene: TRBV19
J gene: TRBJ2-1
clone size: -
CDR3 protein: CASRQDRGAYNEQFF

V gene: TRBV12-3/TRBV12-4
J gene: TRBJ2-1
clone size: -
CDR3 protein: CASNLGLVLDNEQFF

V gene: TRBV5-5
J gene: TRBJ1-5
clone size: -
CDR3 protein: CTSSLVQGGEPQHF

V gene: TRBV7-2
J gene: TRBJ2-7
clone size: many
CDR3 protein: CASSLAGGGSSYEQYF

V gene: TRBV28
J gene: TRBJ2-1
clone size: -
CDR3 protein: CASSPGTGLYEQFF

V gene: TRBV7-9
J gene: TRBJ2-1
clone size: once
CDR3 protein: CASSLAGSRSYNEQFF

V gene: TRBV11-2
J gene: TRBJ2-1
clone size: -
CDR3 protein: CAGSYPKGLAGRNGAYNEQFF

V gene: TRBV28
J gene: TRBJ2-2
clone size: -
CDR3 protein: CASSFLAGHSTGELFF

V gene: TRBV20-1
J gene: TRBJ1-6
clone size: -
CDR3 protein: CSAKGPQAGRPLHF

V gene: TRBV29-1
J gene: TRBJ2-7
clone size: few
CDR3 protein: CSVETGTSYEQYF

V gene: TRBV6-4
J gene: TRBJ2-7
clone size: -
CDR3 protein: CASSEERSPSYEQYF

V gene: TRBV11-2
J gene: TRBJ1-1
clone size: few
CDR3 protein: CASSSWTRGNTEAFF

V gene: TRBV29-1
J gene: TRBJ1-1
clone size: few
CDR3 protein: CSVDTGMNTEAFF